A single TCR beta chain is shown here with its context. The antigen remains undetermined. The sample belongs to a study of cytomegalovirus exposure and HLA in healthy donors. Turning to the study itself: The study placed approximately 80% of its roughly 400 genotyped donors in the Caucasian-associated ancestry cluster. General study results and limits: It was confirmed in vitro that a few of the CMV-associated chains were specific for CMV antigens.

Despite likely unrecorded immune exposures, the donors were nominally healthy at the time of sampling. The CDR3 is 15 residues long. Germline CDR1 MNHEY, CDR2 SMNVEV (reference sequence). With V trimmed by 5 bases and J by 10 bases, 11 bases remained unmatched. Amplification used 60 Vbeta primers and 13 Jbeta primers. Generated by immunoSEQ multiplex PCR, the TCRdb table keeps only in-frame clones and is missing some. The table has 77,000 or so clones, around 81% seen once; the top ten hold 1.6%. This clonotype was obtained from a man in his forties in good health and CMV-seronegative. Sequenced material: PBMCs. The chain joins TRBV27 to TRBJ1-4, with 9 nucleotides matching TRBD1. The CDR3 is CASSPPDRGFGKLFF. The CDR3 bases are TGTGCCAGCAGTCCTCCGGACAGGGGATTCGGAAAACTGTTTTTT. Together with reference TRBV27 and TRBJ1-4, the CDR3 gives the full variable domain: EAQVTQNPRYLITVTGKKLTVTCSQNMNHEYMSWYRQDPGLGLRQIYYSMNVEVTDKGDVPEGYKVSRKEKRNFPLILESPSPNQTSLYFCASSPPDRGFGKLFFGSGTQLSVL.